One sample yielded the 32 T cell receptor beta chains listed below, sequenced in a study of cytomegalovirus exposure and HLA in healthy donors. It was with 60 Vbeta and 13 Jbeta primers that the PCR ran. Generated by immunoSEQ multiplex PCR, the TCRdb table keeps only in-frame clones and is missing some. Here the sample spans around 210,000 clones, about 78% being singletons. The source material was PBMCs. These receptors were collected from a woman aged 25-40 years in good health and CMV-seronegative.

The table lists this clone with a count of one. Relative to the germline gene, one junction end is altered; a read error may explain this. The chain is built from TRBV14 and TRBJ1-2; no clear D. The CDR3 has 13 amino acids. Germline CDR1 SGHDN, CDR2 FVKESK. The chain's CDR3 is CASSQDLQYGYPF. The CDR3 nucleotides are TGTGCCAGCAGCCAAGATTTACAGTATGGCTACCCCTTC.

The rearrangement uses TRBV5-1 and TRBJ2-7, with 9 bases that match TRBD2. J lost 3 bases, V lost 4 bases, and 14 bases had no gene match. The germline CDR1 and CDR2 sequences are SGHRS and YFSETQ. This CDR3 region has 17 residues. Here the CDR3 reads CASSPVASGTTGYEQYF. In DNA, the CDR3 is TGCGCCAGCAGCCCTGTGGCTAGCGGGACCACCGGCTACGAGCAGTACTTC.

This clone came up once. This chain links TRBV19 with TRBJ1-2; D may be TRBD1 (5 bases). The CDR3 length is 14 residues. Trimming stripped 2 bases from V and 3 bases from J, with 10 bases between. Germline assignment: CDR1 LNHDA and CDR2 SQIVND (reference sequence). For the CDR3, the DNA is TGTGCCAGTAGTATAAGGGGCGGACACTATGGCTACACCTTC. It encodes CASSIRGGHYGYTF. The whole variable domain, filled in from reference TRBV19 and TRBJ1-2, reads DGGITQSPKYLFRKEGQNVTLSCEQNLNHDAMYWYRQDPGQGLRLIYYSQIVNDFQKGDIAEGYSVSREKKESFPLTVTSAQKNPTAFYLCASSIRGGHYGYTFGSGTRLTVV.

V is TRBV14 and J is TRBJ2-2; 15 positions match TRBD2. The CDR3 covers 20 residues. Germline loops: CDR1 SGHDN, CDR2 FVKESK. V shed 4 bases and J 5 bases; nucleotides not matched to a gene: 14. The CDR3 DNA sequence: TGTGCCAGCAGCCTCATCGGACTAGCGGGAGGGCCAGGGTCAACCGGGGAGCTGTTTTTT. Protein: CASSLIGLAGGPGSTGELFF.

The chain recombines TRBV29-1 with TRBJ2-1; D gene uncertain. Germline CDR1 is SQVTM and CDR2 is ANQGSEA. This CDR3 comprises 13 residues. V dropped 5 bases and J dropped 0 bases, with 8 bases sitting between them. This chain's CDR3 is CSVYPSSYNEQFF. The DNA for the CDR3 is TGCAGCGTTTATCCCAGCTCCTACAATGAGCAGTTCTTC.

V and J are TRBV21-1 and TRBJ2-3; the table assigns TRBD2, which was not confirmed against the DNA. TRBV21-1 is labeled a pseudogene. The CDR3 runs to 13 residues. CDR3 nucleotides: TGTGCCAGCAGCAAATTCCTCACAGATACGCAGTATTTT. The encoded protein is CASSKFLTDTQYF.

This sequence joins TRBV5-1 and TRBJ1-3, with 9 nucleotides matching TRBD1. Germline V gene lookup returns CDR1 SGHRS and CDR2 YFSETQ. V was clipped by 4 bases and J by 1 base; unmatched bases: 3. This CDR3 comprises 15 residues. The CDR3 DNA reads as TGCGCCAGCAGCCCGACAGGGGGATCTGGAAACACCATATATTTT. It yields the protein CASSPTGGSGNTIYF.

This clone was detected only a few times. The chain uses TRBV10-1 and TRBJ2-3; 7 positions match TRBD1. V dropped 8 bases and J dropped 2; count of bases not matched to a gene: 4. Germline assignment: CDR1 WNHNN and CDR2 SYGVQD (reference sequence). The CDR3 runs to 13 residues. CDR3 loop: CASARGLTDTQYF. The CDR3 DNA is TGCGCCAGCGCGAGGGGGCTCACAGATACGCAGTATTTT.

This clone was counted between two and nine times. The J gene is TRBJ2-7, the V gene TRBV5-5; 13 nucleotides match TRBD2. This CDR3 has 19 amino acids. Germline values: CDR1 SGHKS, CDR2 YYEKEE (reference sequence). The ends lost 0 bases at V and 4 bases at J; junction bases unmatched: 13. CDR3 residues: CASSLAGLAGSDVGYEQYF. Written as DNA, the CDR3 is TGTGCCAGCAGCTTGGCGGGACTAGCGGGATCAGACGTGGGGTACGAGCAGTACTTC.

The chain couples TRBV5-4 to TRBJ1-4, with 9 bases aligning to TRBD1. Trimming cost V 4 bases and J 7 bases; bases outside gene matches: 5. CDR1 and CDR2 (germline): SGHNT, YYREEE (reference sequence). The CDR3 totals 14 residues. The CDR3, as DNA: TGTGCCAGCAGCCCCGGGACAGGGAGTGAAAAACTGTTTTTT. Translated: CASSPGTGSEKLFF.

The chain carries TRBV9 and TRBJ1-1, with 9 bases aligning to TRBD1. This CDR3 is built from 14 residues. Trimming took 4 bases from V and 6 from J; bases not matched to a gene: 7. Germline V lookup: CDR1 SGDLS, CDR2 YYNGEE. The CDR3 bases are TGTGCCAGCAGCTTTACAGGGGGCATCGCTGAAGCTTTCTTT. Translated: CASSFTGGIAEAFF.

Regarding this clone: A junction boundary mismatches the germline segment, possibly from a read error. This sequence joins TRBV5-4 and TRBJ2-7, with TRBD1 matching over 7 bases. Germline values: CDR1 SGHNT, CDR2 YYREEE (reference sequence). The CDR3 contains 14 residues. CDR3 coding DNA: TGTGCCAGCAGCCCGAGACAGGGTTCCTTCGAGCAGTACTTC. It translates to CASSPRQGSFEQYF.

Only one count was recorded for this clone. The chain is built from TRBV14 and TRBJ1-1; D uncertain. V lost 5 bases and J lost 1, with 17 bases in between. The CDR3 sequence is 16 residues long. Germline V CDR1 and CDR2: SGHDN, FVKESK. In DNA form, the CDR3 reads TGTGCCAGCAGCGGAGGACCCCGGATATGGAACACTGAAGCTTTCTTT. This codes for CASSGGPRIWNTEAFF.

The chain couples TRBV5-1 to TRBJ2-3; a possible D gene is TRBD2 (6 bases). The CDR3 contains 15 residues. The V gene lost 7 bases and the J gene lost 0 bases, with 15 bases spanning the gap. CDR1 SGHRS and CDR2 YFSETQ come from the germline V gene. The CDR3, as DNA: TGCGCCAGCGCGGTGGAGCGGGCTAGCACAGATACGCAGTATTTT. This translates into CASAVERASTDTQYF.

The J gene is TRBJ1-1, the V gene TRBV6-1; 7 positions match TRBD1. This CDR3 contains 15 residues. Germline-derived CDR1 and CDR2 are MNHNS and SASEGT. Unmatched junction bases numbered 6, after V lost 5 bases and J lost 0 bases. CDR3 region: CASSNHRGMNTEAFF. The DNA of the CDR3 is TGTGCCAGCAGTAACCACAGGGGCATGAACACTGAAGCTTTCTTT.

As regards this clone: The junction departs from germline at one end; a sequencing error may be responsible. The chain combines TRBV20-1 with TRBJ1-1, with D perhaps matching TRBD1 (6 bases). CDR1 is DFQATT, CDR2 SNEGSKA, per germline (reference sequence). The length of the CDR3 is 8 residues. CDR3 nucleotide sequence: TGCAGTGCTAGAGATACAGGGTGG. The encoded protein is CSARDTGW.

The rearrangement uses TRBV21-1 and TRBJ1-1. TRBV21-1 constitutes a pseudogene. This CDR3 comprises 14 residues. CDR3 amino acids: CASNFGERFAEAFF. The CDR3 DNA follows: TGTGCCAGCAACTTCGGGGAGAGATTCGCTGAAGCTTTCTTT.

This chain uses TRBV6-1 with TRBJ2-3; 9 bases map to TRBD2. After removal of 10 bases from V and 2 bases from J, the junction contained 10 bases not matched to a gene. Per germline, CDR1 MNHNS and CDR2 SASEGT. This CDR3 has 15 amino acids. The CDR3 is CATAPGLASTDTQYF. CDR3 nucleotides: TGTGCCACCGCCCCGGGACTAGCTTCCACAGATACGCAGTATTTT.

This clone has only one observation. The chain combines TRBV5-1 with TRBJ2-7; 8 bases match TRBD1. With 4 bases clipped from V and 3 bases from J, the junction kept 9 bases outside the gene matches. Germline CDR1 is SGHRS and CDR2 is YFSETQ. The CDR3 is 15 residues long. In DNA, the CDR3 is TGCGCCAGCAGCGACGCCGGGACAGGAAGCTACGAGCAGTACTTC. This codes for CASSDAGTGSYEQYF.

The rearrangement uses TRBV18 and TRBJ2-7; maybe TRBD2 (6 bases). This CDR3 has 15 amino acids. Looked up from germline, CDR1 is KGHSH and CDR2 is LQKENI. Trimming took 3 bases from V and 3 from J, leaving 15 bases between them. The CDR3 DNA reads TGTGCCAGCTCACCTCCCGGTGGAGGGAGCTACGAGCAGTACTTC. Amino acids: CASSPPGGGSYEQYF.

The chain links TRBV10-1 to TRBJ2-5, with TRBD2 identical over 8 bases. Trimming removed 4 bases from V and 2 bases from J; junction bases left unmatched: 15. CDR1 is WNHNN and CDR2 is SYGVQD in the germline V gene (reference sequence). The CDR3 extends over 18 amino acids. CDR3 in DNA: TGCGCCAGCAGTGCAATAGTAGGGTCTAGCGGGTCTCAAGAGACCCAGTACTTC. Amino acids: CASSAIVGSSGSQETQYF.

This chain uses TRBV7-3 with TRBJ2-7, with TRBD1 matching over 8 bases. This CDR3 spans 15 amino acids. Losses at the gene ends were 2 bases for V and 6 bases for J; bases not matched to a gene: 9. The germline CDR1 and CDR2 sequences are SGHTA and FQGTGA. CDR3 region: CASSLSAGGAGEQYF. In DNA form, the CDR3 reads TGTGCCAGCAGCTTATCGGCAGGGGGCGCCGGCGAGCAGTACTTC.

This chain joins TRBV7-3 and TRBJ2-1; 9 nucleotides align to TRBD2. CDR3 size: 16 residues. CDR1 is SGHTA and CDR2 is FQGTGA in the germline V gene. Trimming took 3 bases from V and 5 from J; bases not matched to a gene: 8. In DNA form, the CDR3 reads TGTGCCAGCAGCTTGCTGCTAGGCGGGGGGGACAATGAGCAGTTCTTC. This codes for CASSLLLGGGDNEQFF.

The rearrangement uses TRBV5-1 and TRBJ1-4, with 7 bases identical to TRBD1. This CDR3 spans 15 amino acids. Germline-derived CDR1 and CDR2 are SGHRS and YFSETQ. V trimming: 4 bases; J trimming: 5 bases; junction bases outside the gene matches: 8. CDR3 region: CASSPALTGNEKLFF. CDR3 DNA: TGCGCCAGCAGCCCTGCCCTGACAGGGAATGAAAAACTGTTTTTT.

J is TRBJ2-1 and V is TRBV18; D perhaps matches TRBD2 (5 bases). Trimming removed 2 bases at V and 4 bases at J, with 6 bases between. The CDR3 spans 13 residues. Germline V gene lookup returns CDR1 KGHSH and CDR2 LQKENI. DNA of the CDR3: TGTGCCAGCTCACCAGACTATTACAATGAGCAGTTCTTC. Translated: CASSPDYYNEQFF. The full variable domain, with the rest looked up from reference TRBV18 and TRBJ2-1, is NAGVMQNPRHLVRRRGQEARLRCSPMKGHSHVYWYRQLPEEGLKFMVYLQKENIIDESGMPKERFSAEFPKEGPSILRIQQVVRGDSAAYFCASSPDYYNEQFFGPGTRLTVL.

The rearrangement joins TRBV10-1 to TRBJ2-2, with a tentative D call TRBD1 (5 bases). The germline V and J ends were trimmed by 2 bases and 3 bases, with 10 bases remaining between them. CDR3 size: 15 residues. The germline V gene encodes CDR1 WNHNN and CDR2 SYGVQD (reference sequence). Here the CDR3 reads CASSEIGVDTGELFF. The DNA for the CDR3 is TGCGCCAGCAGTGAGATAGGGGTGGACACCGGGGAGCTGTTTTTT.

In this sample, this clone turned up a few times. The chain recombines TRBV6-6 with TRBJ2-1; possible D gene TRBD2, 5 bases. The CDR3 consists of 14 residues. The germline V and J ends were trimmed by 4 bases and 5 bases, with 12 bases remaining between them. CDR1 and CDR2 from the germline V gene are MNHNY and SVGAGI (reference sequence). CDR3 loop: CASSFNGLNNEQFF. The CDR3 nucleotides read TGTGCCAGCAGTTTCAACGGACTTAACAATGAGCAGTTCTTC.

Here the CDR3 DNA reads TGTGCCAGCAGCTTGAGGGCCTACAATGAGCAGTTCTTC. Translation gives CASSLRAYNEQFF. The chain uses TRBV13 and TRBJ2-1, with D possibly TRBD2 on 5 matching bases. The V gene lost 3 bases and the J gene lost 2 bases, with 5 bases spanning the gap. The V gene's germline CDR1 is PRHDT and CDR2 FYEKMQ (reference sequence). CDR3 length equals 13 residues.

CDR3 amino acids: CASSQAGSYEQYF. CDR3 bases: TGTGCCAGCAGCCAAGCGGGGTCCTACGAGCAGTACTTC. The J gene is TRBJ2-7, the V gene TRBV4-2; D is possibly TRBD2 (5 bases). Germline lookup yields CDR1 LGHNA and CDR2 YNFKEQ. The V end lost 1 base, the J end lost 1 base, and 5 bases lay between the germline ends. CDR3 size: 13 residues.

This sequence joins TRBV4-1 and TRBJ2-1, with a tentative D call TRBD1 (7 bases). This CDR3 is 17 amino acids long. V lost 0 bases and J lost 9, with 21 bases in between. Germline-derived CDR1 and CDR2 are MGHRA and YSYEKL. CDR3 loop: CASSQDRWASEGAEQFF. The CDR3 DNA follows: TGCGCCAGCAGCCAAGATCGGTGGGCTAGCGAGGGGGCTGAGCAGTTCTTC.

The J gene is TRBJ2-1, the V gene TRBV7-9, with 8 bases matching TRBD2. Germline V gives CDR1 SEHNR, CDR2 FQNEAQ (reference sequence). The length of the CDR3 is 17 residues. V was pared by 2 bases and J by 4 bases, with 10 bases of the junction left unmatched. CDR3 sequence (DNA): TGTGCCAGCAGCTTAAAATTTGGCGGGGGGCCTTACAATGAGCAGTTCTTC. Protein: CASSLKFGGGPYNEQFF.

The chain couples TRBV29-1 to TRBJ2-5; tentative D call: TRBD1 (5 bases). This CDR3 has 13 amino acids. Trimming removed 4 bases at V and 1 base at J, with 10 bases between. CDR1 is SQVTM, CDR2 ANQGSEA, per germline. CDR3 protein: CSVAGPGQETQYF. The CDR3 DNA follows: TGCAGCGTTGCAGGGCCGGGCCAAGAGACCCAGTACTTC.